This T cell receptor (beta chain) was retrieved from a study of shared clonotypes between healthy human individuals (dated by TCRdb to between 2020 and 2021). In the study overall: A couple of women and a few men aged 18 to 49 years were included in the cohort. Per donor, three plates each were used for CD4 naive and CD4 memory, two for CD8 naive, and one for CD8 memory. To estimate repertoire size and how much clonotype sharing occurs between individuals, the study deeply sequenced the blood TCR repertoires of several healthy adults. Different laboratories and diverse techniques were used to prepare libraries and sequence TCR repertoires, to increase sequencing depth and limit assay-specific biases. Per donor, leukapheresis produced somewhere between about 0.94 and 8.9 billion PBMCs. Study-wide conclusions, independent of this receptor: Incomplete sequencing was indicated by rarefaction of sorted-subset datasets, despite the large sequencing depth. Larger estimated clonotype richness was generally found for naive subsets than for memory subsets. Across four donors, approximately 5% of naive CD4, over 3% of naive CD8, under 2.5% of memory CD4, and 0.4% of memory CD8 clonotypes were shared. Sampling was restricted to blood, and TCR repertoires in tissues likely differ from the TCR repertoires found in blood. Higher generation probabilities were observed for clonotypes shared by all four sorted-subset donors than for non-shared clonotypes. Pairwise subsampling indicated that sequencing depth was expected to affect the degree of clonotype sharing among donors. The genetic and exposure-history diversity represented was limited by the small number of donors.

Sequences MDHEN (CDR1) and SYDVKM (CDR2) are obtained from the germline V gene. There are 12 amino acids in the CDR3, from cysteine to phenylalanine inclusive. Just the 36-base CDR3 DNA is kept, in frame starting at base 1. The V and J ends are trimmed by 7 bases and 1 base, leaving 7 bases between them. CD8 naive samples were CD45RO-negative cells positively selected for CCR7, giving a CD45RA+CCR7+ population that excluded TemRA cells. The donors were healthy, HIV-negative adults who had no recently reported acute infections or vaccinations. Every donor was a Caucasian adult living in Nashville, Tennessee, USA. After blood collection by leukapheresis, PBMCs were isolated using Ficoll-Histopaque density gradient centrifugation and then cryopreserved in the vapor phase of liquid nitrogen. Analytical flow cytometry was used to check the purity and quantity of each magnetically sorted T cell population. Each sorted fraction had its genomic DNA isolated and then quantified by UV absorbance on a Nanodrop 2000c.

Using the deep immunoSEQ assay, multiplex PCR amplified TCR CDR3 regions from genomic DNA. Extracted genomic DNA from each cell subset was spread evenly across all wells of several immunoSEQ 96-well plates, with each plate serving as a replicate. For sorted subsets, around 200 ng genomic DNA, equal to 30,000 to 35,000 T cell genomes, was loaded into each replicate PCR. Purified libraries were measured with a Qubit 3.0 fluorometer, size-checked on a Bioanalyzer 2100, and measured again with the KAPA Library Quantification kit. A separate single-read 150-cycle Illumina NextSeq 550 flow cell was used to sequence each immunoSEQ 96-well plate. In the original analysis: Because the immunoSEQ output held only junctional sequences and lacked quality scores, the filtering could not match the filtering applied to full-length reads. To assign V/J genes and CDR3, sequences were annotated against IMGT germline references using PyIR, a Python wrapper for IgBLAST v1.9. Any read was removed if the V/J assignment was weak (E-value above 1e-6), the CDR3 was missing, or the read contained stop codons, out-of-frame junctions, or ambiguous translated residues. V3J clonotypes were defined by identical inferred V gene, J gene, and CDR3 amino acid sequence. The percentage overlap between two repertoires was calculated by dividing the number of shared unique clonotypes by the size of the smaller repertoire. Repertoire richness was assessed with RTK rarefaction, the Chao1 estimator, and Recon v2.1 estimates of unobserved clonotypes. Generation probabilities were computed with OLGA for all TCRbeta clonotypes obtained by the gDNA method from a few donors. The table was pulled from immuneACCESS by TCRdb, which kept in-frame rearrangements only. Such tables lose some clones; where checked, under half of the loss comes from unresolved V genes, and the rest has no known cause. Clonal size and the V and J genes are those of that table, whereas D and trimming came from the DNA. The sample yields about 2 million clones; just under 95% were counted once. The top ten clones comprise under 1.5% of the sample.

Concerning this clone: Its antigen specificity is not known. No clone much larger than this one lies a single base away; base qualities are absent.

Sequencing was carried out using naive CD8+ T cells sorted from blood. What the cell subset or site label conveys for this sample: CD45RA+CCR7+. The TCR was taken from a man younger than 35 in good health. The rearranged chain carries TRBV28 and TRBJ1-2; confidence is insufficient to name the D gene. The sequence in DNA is TGTGCCAGCATAACCAGTAACTATGGCTACACCTTC. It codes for CASITSNYGYTF.